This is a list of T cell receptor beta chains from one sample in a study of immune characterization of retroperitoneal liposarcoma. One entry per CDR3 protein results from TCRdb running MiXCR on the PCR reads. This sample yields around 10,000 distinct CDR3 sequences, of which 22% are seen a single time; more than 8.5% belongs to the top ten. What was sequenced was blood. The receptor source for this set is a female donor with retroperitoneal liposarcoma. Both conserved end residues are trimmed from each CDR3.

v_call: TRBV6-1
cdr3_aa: ASSEEGPGLAGVDNEQF

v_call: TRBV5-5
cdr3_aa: ASSSFTSTEQF

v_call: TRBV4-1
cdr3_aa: ASSQTPTGGSLETQY

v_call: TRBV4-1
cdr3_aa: ASSQDRTGIASTEAF

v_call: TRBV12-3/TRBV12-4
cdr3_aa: ASSRTSGSPREQY

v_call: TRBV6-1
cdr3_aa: ASSERGTSGRNEQF

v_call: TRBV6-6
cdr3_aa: ASSRDRVGLDEQY

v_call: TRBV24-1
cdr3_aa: ATSDSRLAGLNEQF

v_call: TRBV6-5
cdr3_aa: ASSSPELVTAYEQY

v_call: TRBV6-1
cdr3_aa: ASRAKRAGGETQY

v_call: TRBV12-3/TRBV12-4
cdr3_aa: ASSPTLAAFNVLT

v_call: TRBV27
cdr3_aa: ASSPYTGELF

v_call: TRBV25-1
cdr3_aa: ASSTLAGARDEQF

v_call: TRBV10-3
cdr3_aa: ATTTTKGEYTDTQY

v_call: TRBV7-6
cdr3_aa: ASSSGIGQGQYEQY

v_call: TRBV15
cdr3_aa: ATSRGRGGGTDTQY

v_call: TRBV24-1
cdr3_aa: ATGRTGSTDTQY

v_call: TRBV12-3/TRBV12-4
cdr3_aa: ASSLEQGGEKLF

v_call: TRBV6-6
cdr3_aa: ASIRVPGQGAYEQY

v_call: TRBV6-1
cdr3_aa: ASSEGQGAYSPLH

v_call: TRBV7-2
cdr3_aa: ASSPFWGSGTDTQY

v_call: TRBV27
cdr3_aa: ASSYSDRPTYNEQF

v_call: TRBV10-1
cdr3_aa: ASSQSVGSDEQY

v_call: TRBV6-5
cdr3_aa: ASSYSTGKYNEQF

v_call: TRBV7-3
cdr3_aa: ASSSGHGDGYT

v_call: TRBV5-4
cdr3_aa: ASSLARSQETQY

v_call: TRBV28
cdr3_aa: ASSLLAGQYNSPLH

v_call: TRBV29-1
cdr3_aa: SVGSGGILEAAF

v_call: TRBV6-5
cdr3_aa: ASSYRGPNTEAF

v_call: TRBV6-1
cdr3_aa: ASRAGLVLYNEQY

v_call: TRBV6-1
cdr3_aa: ASREGQATFGQY

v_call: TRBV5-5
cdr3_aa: ASSPREGTNTEAF

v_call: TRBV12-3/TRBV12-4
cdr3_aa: ASSPGSSGSSYNEQY

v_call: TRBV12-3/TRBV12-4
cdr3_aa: ASNSRNTEAF

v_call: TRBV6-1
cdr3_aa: ASTEGVGSTDTQY

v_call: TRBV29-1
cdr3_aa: SARPTNYNEQF

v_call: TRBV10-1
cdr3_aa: ASTAPTSGRAPYEQY

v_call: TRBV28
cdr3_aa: ASSLGAERELF

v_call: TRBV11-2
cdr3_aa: ASSHVGVSYEQY

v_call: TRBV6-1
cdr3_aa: AVHTGSLNTEAF

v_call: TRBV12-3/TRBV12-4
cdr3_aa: ASRTSGILISGETQY